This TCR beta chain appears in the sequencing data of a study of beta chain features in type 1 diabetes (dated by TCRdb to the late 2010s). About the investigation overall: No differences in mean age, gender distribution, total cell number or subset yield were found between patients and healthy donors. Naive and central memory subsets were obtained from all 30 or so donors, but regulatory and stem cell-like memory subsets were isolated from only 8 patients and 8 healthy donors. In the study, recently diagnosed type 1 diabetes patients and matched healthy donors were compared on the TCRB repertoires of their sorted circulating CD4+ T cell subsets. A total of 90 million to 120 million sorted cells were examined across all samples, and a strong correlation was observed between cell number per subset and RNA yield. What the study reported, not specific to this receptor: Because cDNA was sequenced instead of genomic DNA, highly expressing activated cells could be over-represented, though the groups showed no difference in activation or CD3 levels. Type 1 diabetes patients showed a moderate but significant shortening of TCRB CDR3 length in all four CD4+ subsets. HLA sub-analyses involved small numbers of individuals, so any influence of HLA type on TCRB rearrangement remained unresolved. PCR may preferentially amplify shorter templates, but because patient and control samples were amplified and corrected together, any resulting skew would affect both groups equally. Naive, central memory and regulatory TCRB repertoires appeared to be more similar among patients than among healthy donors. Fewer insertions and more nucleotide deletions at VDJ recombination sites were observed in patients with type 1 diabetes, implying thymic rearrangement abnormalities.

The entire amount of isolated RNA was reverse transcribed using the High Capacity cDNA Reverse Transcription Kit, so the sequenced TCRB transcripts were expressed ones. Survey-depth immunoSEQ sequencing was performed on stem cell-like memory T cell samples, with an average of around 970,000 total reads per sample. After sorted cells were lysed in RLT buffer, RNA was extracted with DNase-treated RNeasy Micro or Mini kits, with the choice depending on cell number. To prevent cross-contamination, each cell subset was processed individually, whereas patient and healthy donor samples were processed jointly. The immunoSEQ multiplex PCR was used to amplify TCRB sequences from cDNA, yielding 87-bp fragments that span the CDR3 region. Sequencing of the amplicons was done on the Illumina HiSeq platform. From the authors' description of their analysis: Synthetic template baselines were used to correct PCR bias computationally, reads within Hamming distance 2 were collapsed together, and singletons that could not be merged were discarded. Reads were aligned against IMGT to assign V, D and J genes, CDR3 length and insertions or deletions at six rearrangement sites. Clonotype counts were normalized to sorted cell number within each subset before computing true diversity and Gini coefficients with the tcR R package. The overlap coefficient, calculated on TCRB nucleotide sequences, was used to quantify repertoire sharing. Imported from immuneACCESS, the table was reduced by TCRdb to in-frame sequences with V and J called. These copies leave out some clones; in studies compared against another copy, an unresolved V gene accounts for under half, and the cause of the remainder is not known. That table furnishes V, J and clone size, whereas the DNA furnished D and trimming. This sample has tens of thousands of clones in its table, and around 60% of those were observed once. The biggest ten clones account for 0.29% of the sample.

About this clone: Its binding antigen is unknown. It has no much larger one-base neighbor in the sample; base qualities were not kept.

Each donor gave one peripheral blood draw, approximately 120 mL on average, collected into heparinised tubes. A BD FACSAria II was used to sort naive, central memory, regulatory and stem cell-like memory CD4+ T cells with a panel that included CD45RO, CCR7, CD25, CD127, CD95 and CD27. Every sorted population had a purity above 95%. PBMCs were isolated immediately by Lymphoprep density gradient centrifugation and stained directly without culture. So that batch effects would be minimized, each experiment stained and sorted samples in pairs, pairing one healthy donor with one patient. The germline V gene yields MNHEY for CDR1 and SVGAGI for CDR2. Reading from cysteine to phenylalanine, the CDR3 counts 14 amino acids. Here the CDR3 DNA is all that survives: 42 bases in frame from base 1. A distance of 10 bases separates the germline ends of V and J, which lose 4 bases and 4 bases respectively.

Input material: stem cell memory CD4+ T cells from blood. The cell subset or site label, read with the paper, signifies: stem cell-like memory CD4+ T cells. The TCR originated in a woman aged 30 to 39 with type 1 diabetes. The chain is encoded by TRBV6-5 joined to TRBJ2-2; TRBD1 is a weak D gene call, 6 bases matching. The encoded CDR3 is CASSSRGFTGELFF. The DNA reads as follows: TGTGCCAGCAGTTCCAGGGGTTTCACCGGGGAGCTGTTTTTT.